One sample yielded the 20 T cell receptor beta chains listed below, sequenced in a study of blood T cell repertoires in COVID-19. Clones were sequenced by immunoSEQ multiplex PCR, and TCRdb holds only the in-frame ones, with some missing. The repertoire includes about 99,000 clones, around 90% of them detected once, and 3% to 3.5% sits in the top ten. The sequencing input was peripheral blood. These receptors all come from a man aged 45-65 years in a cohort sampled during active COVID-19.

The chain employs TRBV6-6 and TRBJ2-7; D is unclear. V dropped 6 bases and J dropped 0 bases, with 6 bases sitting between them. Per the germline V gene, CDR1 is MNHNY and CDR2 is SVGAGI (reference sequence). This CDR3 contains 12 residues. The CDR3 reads CASSPSSYEQYV. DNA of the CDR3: TGTGCCAGCAGCCCCAGCTCCTACGAGCAGTACGTC.

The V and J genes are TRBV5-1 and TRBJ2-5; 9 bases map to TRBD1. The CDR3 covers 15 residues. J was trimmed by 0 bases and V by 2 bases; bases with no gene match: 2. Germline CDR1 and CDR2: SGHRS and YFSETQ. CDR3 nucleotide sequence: TGCGCCAGCAGCTTAGGGGACAGGGACCAAGAGACCCAGTACTTC. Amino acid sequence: CASSLGDRDQETQYF.

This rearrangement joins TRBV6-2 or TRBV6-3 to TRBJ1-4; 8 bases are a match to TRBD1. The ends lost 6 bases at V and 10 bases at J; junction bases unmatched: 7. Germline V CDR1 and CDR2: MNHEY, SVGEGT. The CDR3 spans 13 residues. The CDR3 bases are TGTGCCAGCAGCCAAGGACAGGGTGGAAAACTGTTTTTT. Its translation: CASSQGQGGKLFF.

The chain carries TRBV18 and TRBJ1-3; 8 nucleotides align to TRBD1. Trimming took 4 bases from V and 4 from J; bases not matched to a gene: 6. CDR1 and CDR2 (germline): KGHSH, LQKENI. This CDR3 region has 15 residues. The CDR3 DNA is TGTGCCAGCTCACGCGGACAGGGTACCGGAAACACCATATATTTT. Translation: CASSRGQGTGNTIYF.

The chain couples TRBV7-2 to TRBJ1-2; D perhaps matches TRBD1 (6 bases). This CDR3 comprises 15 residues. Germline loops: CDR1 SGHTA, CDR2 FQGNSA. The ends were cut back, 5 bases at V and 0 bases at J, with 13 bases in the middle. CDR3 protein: CASSVKGVSNYGYTF. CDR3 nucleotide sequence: TGTGCCAGCAGCGTGAAGGGGGTGTCTAACTATGGCTACACCTTC.

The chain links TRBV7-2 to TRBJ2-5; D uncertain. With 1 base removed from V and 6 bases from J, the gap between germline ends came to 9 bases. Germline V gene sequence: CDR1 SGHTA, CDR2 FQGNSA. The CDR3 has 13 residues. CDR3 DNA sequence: TGTGCCAGCAGCTTAGACCAGTGGCAGACCCAGTACTTC. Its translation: CASSLDQWQTQYF.

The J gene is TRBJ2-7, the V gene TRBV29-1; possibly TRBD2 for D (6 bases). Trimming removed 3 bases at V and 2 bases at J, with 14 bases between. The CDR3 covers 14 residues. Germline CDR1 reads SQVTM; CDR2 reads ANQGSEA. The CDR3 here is CSVEGGDHPYEQYF. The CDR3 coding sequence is TGCAGCGTTGAGGGGGGAGATCATCCCTACGAGCAGTACTTC.

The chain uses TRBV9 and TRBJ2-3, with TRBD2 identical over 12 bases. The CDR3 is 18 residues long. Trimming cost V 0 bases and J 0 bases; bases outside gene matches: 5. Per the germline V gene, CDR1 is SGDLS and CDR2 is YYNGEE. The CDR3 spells CASSVEGLAGRSTDTQYF. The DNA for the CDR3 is TGTGCCAGCAGCGTAGAAGGACTAGCGGGGAGAAGCACAGATACGCAGTATTTT.

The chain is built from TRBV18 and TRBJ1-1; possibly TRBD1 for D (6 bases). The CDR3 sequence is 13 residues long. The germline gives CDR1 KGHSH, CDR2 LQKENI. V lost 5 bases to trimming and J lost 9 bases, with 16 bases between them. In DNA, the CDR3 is TGTGCCAGCTCAACGGACAGAAGTCTCCAAGCTTTCTTT. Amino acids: CASSTDRSLQAFF.

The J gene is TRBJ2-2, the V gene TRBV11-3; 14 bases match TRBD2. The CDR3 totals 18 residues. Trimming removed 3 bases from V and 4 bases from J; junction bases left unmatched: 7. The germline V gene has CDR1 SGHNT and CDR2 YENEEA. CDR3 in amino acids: CASSFATSGGAGTGELFF. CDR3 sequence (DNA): TGTGCCAGCAGCTTTGCGACTAGCGGGGGGGCGGGCACCGGGGAGCTGTTTTTT.

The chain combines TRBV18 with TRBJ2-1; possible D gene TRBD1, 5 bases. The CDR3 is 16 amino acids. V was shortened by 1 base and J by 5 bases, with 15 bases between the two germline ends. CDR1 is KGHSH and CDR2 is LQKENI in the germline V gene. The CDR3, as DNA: TGTGCCAGCTCACCACGCACCACAGGCAGAAACAATGAGCAGTTCTTC. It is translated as CASSPRTTGRNNEQFF.

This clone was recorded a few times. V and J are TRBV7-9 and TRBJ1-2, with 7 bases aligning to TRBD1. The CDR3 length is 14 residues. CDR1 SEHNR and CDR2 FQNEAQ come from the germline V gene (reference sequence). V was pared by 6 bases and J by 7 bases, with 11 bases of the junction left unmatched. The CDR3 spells CASRTGSTMGGYTF. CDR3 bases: TGTGCCAGCAGGACAGGGTCGACAATGGGTGGCTACACCTTC.

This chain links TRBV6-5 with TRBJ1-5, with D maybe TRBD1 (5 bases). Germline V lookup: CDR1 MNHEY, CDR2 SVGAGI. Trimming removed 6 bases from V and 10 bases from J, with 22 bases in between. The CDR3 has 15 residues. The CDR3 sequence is CASSQASTAAGPQHF. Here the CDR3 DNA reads TGTGCCAGCAGCCAGGCCTCGACAGCCGCGGGACCCCAGCATTTT.

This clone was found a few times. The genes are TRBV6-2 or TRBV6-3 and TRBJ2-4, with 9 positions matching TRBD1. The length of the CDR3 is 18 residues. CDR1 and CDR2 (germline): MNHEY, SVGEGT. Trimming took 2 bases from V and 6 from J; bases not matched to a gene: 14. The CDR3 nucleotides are TGTGCCAGCAGTTACACAGACCTGGGGACAGGGCCGAGAAACATTCAGTACTTC. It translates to CASSYTDLGTGPRNIQYF.

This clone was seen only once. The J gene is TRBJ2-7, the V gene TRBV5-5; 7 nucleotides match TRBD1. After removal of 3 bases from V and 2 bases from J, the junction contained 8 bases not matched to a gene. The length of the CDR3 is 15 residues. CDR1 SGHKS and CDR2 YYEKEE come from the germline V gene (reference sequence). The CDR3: CASSSRDSLTYEQYF. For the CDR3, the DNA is TGTGCCAGCAGCTCCCGGGACAGCCTAACCTACGAGCAGTACTTC.

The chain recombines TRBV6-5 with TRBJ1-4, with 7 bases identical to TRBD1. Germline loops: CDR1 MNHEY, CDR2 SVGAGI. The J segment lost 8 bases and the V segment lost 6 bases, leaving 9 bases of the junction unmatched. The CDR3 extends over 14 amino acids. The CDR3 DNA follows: TGTGCCAGCAGACCGACAGGGTCATCCGAAAAACTGTTTTTT. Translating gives CASRPTGSSEKLFF.

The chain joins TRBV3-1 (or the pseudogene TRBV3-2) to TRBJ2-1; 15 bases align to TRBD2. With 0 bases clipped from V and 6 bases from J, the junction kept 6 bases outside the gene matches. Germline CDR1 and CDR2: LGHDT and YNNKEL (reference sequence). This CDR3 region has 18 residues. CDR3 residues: CASSQDRGTSGGPNEQFF. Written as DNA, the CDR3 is TGTGCCAGCAGCCAAGATAGGGGGACTAGCGGGGGGCCCAATGAGCAGTTCTTC.

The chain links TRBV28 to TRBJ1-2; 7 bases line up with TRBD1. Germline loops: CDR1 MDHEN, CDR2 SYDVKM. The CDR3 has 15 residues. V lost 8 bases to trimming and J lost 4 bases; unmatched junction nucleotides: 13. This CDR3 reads CASGNSGDSIYGYTF. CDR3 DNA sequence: TGTGCCAGCGGGAATTCCGGGGACAGCATCTATGGCTACACCTTC.

CDR3 residues: CASSPGQGGAEAFF. In nucleotides, the CDR3 is TGTGCCAGCAGCCCCGGACAGGGAGGGGCAGAAGCTTTCTTT. The chain joins TRBV4-2 to TRBJ1-1; TRBD1 agrees at 8 bases. The germline CDR1 and CDR2 sequences are LGHNA and YNFKEQ. This CDR3 has 14 amino acids. J gave up 8 bases and V 4 bases, and 9 bases lay outside the gene matches.

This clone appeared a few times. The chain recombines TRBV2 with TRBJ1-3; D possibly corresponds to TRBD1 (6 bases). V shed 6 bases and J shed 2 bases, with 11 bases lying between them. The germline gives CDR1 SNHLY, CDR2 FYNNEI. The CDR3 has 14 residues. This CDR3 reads CASRDRNTGNTIYF. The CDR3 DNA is TGTGCCAGCAGGGACAGAAATACTGGAAACACCATATATTTT.